This TCR beta chain stems from a study of technical replicates of blood from a handful of donors. The assay was immunoSEQ multiplex PCR, and TCRdb's table has in-frame clones only and misses some. The table shows about 88,000 clones, with 85% to 95% occurring only once. This CDR3 region has 15 residues. Looked up from germline, CDR1 is SEHNR and CDR2 is FQNEAQ (reference sequence). The ends were cut back, 7 bases at V and 2 bases at J, with 17 bases in the middle. The source is a human donor in good health. The chain links TRBV7-9 to TRBJ1-1, with TRBD1 as a possible D gene (6 bases). The sequencing input was T cells isolated from PBMCs. Here the CDR3 DNA reads TGTGCCAGCAACCAAAGGGGGGGATTTAACACTGAAGCTTTCTTT. Translation: CASNQRGGFNTEAFF.